The present T cell receptor (beta chain) was sequenced within a study of type 1 regulatory T cells. Background on the study: An in vitro protocol generated T-allo10, a Tr1-enriched, alloantigen-specific CD4 T cell product.

This clonotype has a count of ten or more. Its antigen is currently unknown. In TCRdb, the reads were re-called with MiXCR into one record per CDR3 protein. The sample includes 70,000 or so distinct CDR3 sequences, around 20% of them seen just once. Germline V gene lookup returns CDR1 KGHDR and CDR2 SFDVKD. V was trimmed by 6 bases and J by 7 bases, leaving 12 bases between them. The CDR3 consists of 13 residues. Findings and limits, study-wide: Compared with non-Tr1 cells, Tr1 cells showed a narrower TCR repertoire.

The receptor was derived from a human donor in good health. The specimen sequenced was cultured type 1 regulatory T (Tr1) cells, either the whole culture or a sorted fraction (not recorded which). The genes are TRBV24-1 and TRBJ2-1; D call uncertain. The CDR3 spells CATSPGFTNEQFF. The DNA for the CDR3 is TGTGCCACCAGTCCAGGTTTTACGAATGAGCAGTTCTTC.